This section outlines one T cell receptor (beta chain) sequence together with its context. Its specific antigen is unknown. No base quality values were provided; no much bigger clone lies one nucleotide off. Participants in the prospective study were enrolled through a virtual design, were aged roughly 18 to 100 years, and lived in roughly 25 United States geographic areas. In the prospective study, cohorts were assigned on the basis of participant-reported clinical history obtained from a screening survey and a study questionnaire. Recovered participants in ImmuneRACE Cohort 3 were defined as having two consecutive negative NP/OP PCR tests, clearance from a healthcare professional, or resolution of symptoms. Each participant in the prospective study had whole blood, serum and a nasopharyngeal or oropharyngeal swab collected by mobile phlebotomists. Prospective study participants could optionally give additional blood draws and questionnaires over an approximately two-month period. Before DNA extraction, prospective study blood samples were shipped either frozen or at room temperature.

The record originates from a study of blood T cell repertoires in COVID-19 (dated by TCRdb to about 2020). Study-level background: The collaborator samples originated in the United States, Italy and Spain and spanned the acute and convalescent phases of COVID-19. The repertoires were released in a freely available public database intended as a resource for research on the immune response to SARS-CoV-2. HLA class I and class II types, where available, came from metadata supplied by the sample provider rather than from assay-based typing. The prospective study material was composed of cDNA or gDNA derived from T cells, B-cell-depleted T cells, or PBMCs. Samples came from the ongoing ImmuneRACE study (first 160 participants) plus 1,254 subjects from 6 global collaborators. Deeply sampled blood TCRbeta repertoires from subjects exposed to, actively infected with, or recovered from COVID-19 were included in the dataset. Nearly every sample came with metadata listing a de-identified subject ID, COVID-19 status, age in years and sex.

Overall study outcomes, separate from this receptor: The amount of clinical and demographic metadata varied by source and participant and was provided uncurated.

TCRbeta CDR3 regions were amplified from genomic DNA using the immunoSEQ Assay, a bias-controlled multiplex PCR. In the original analysis: Nucleated cell counts per sample were estimated from amplification of reference gene primers within the assay. Sequence reads were collapsed and filtered to measure the absolute abundance of every unique TCRbeta CDR3 rearrangement. For each sample, productive Simpson clonality was calculated as the square root of Simpson's diversity index over productive rearrangements. TCRdb re-hosts the immuneACCESS table, in-frame sequences only. Its copies lack some clones; in the studies checked, an unresolved V gene accounts for under half of them, and the cause for the rest is not known. The DNA was the basis for D and trimming; V, J and clone size are from that table. This sample comprises more than 250,000 clones, more than 75% of them detected only once. The ten biggest clones cover about 5% of the sample.

The sample taken for sequencing was PBMCs or T cells enriched from blood (not recorded which). The sequence was collected from a woman aged 25 to 39 who had recovered from COVID-19.

The sequenced DNA is TGTGCCAGCAGTCCTGACAACCCCCAGGGGGATGGCTACACCTTC. It is translated as CASSPDNPQGDGYTF. The rearrangement joined TRBV2 to TRBJ1-2; 7 junctional bases match TRBD1. Spanning cysteine to phenylalanine, the CDR3 consists of 15 amino acids. Kept here is only the CDR3 DNA, which spans 45 bases and is read in frame from base 1. In the germline V gene, CDR1 corresponds to SNHLY and CDR2 to FYNNEI. The V end gives up 5 bases and the J end 6 bases, leaving 12 bases in the junction not matched to a gene.